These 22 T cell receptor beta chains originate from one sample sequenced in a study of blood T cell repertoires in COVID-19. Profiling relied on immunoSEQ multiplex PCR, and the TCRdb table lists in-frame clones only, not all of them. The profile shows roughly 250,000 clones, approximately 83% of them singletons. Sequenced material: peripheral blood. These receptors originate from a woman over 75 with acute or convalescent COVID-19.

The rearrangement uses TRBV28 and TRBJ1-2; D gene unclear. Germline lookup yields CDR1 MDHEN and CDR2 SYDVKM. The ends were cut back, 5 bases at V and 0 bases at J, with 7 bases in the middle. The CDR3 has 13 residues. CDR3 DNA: TGTGCCAGCAGTCACGGAGCTAACTATGGCTACACCTTC. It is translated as CASSHGANYGYTF.

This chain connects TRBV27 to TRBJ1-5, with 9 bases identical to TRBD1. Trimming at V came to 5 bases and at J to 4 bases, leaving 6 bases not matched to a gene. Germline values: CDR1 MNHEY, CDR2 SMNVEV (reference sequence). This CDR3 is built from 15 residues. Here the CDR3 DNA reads TGTGCCAGCAGTCTCGGGACAGGGATGAATCAGCCCCAGCATTTT. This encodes CASSLGTGMNQPQHF.

CDR3 DNA sequence: TGTGCCAGCAGTTTAGTAAGACAGCACCCGCAGTACTTC. Amino acids: CASSLVRQHPQYF. The chain has TRBV28 and TRBJ2-7; tentative D call: TRBD1 (5 bases). The germline V and J ends were trimmed by 2 bases and 9 bases, with 14 bases remaining between them. Germline values: CDR1 MDHEN, CDR2 SYDVKM. This CDR3 is built from 13 residues.

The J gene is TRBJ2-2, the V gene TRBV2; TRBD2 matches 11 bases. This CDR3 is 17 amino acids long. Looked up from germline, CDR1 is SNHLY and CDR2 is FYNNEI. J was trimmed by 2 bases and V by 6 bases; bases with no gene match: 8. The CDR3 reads CASRALAGGPNTGELFF. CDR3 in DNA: TGTGCCAGCAGGGCGCTAGCGGGGGGCCCCAACACCGGGGAGCTGTTTTTT.

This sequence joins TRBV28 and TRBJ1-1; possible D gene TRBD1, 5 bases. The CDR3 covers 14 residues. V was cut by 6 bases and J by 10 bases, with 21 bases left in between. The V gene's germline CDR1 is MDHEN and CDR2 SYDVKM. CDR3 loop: CASSPPYQGDLAFF. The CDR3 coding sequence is TGTGCCAGCAGCCCCCCATATCAGGGCGATTTAGCTTTCTTT.

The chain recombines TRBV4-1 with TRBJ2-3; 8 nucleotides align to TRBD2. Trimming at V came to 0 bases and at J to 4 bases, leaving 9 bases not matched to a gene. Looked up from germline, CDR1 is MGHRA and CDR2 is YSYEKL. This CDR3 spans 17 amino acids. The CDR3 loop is CASSQEGGLGRADTQYF. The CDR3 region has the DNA TGCGCCAGCAGCCAAGAAGGGGGACTAGGGAGGGCAGATACGCAGTATTTT.

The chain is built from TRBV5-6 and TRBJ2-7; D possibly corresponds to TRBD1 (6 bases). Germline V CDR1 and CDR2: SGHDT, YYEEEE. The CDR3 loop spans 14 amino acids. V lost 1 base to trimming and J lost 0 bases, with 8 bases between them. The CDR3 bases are TGTGCCAGCAGCTTGCAGGGGCTCTCCTACGAGCAGTACTTC. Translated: CASSLQGLSYEQYF.

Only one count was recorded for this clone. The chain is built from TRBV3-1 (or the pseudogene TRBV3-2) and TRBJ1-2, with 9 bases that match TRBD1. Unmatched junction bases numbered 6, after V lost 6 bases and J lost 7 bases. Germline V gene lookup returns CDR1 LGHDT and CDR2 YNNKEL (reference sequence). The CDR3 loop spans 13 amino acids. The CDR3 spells CASSPTGGAGYTF. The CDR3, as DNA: TGTGCCAGCAGTCCGACAGGGGGTGCTGGCTACACCTTC.

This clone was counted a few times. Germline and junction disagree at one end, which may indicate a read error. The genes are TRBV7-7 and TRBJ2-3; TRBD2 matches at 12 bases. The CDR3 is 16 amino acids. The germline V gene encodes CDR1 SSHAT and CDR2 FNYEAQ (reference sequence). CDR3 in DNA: TGTGCTAGCAGCGCGACTAGCGGGGGAGCAACAGATACGCAGTATTTT. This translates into CASSATSGGATDTQYF. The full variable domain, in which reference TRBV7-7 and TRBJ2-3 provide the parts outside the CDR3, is GAGVSQSPRYKVTKRGQDVTLRCDPISSHATLYWYQQALGQGPEFLTYFNYEAQPDKSGLPSDRFSAERPEGSISTLTIQRTEQRDSAMYRCASSATSGGATDTQYFGPGTRLTVL.

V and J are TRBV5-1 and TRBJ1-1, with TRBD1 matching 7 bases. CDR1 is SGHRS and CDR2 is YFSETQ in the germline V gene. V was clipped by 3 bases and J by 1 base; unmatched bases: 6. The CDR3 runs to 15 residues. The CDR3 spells CASSWQWDRNTEAFF. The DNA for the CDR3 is TGCGCCAGCAGCTGGCAATGGGACAGGAACACTGAAGCTTTCTTT.

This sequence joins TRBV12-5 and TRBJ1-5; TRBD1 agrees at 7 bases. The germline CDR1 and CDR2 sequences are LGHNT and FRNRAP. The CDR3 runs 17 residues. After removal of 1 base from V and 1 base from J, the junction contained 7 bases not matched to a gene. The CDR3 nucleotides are TGTGCTAGTGGTTTGGAAATAGGGGGCAGAAGCAATCAGCCCCAGCATTTT. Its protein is CASGLEIGGRSNQPQHF.

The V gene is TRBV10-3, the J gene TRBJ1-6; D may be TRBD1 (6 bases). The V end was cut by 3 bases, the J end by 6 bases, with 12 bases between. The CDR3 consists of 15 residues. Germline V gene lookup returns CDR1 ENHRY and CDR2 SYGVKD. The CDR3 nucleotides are TGTGCCATCAGTGAAATACAGGGATTTAATTCACCCCTCCACTTT. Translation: CAISEIQGFNSPLHF.

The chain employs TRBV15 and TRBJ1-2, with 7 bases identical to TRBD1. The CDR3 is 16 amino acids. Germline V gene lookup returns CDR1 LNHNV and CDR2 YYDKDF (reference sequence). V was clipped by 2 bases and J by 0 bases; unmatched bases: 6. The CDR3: CATSRPGTVANYGYTF. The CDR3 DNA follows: TGTGCCACCAGCAGACCCGGGACAGTTGCTAACTATGGCTACACCTTC.

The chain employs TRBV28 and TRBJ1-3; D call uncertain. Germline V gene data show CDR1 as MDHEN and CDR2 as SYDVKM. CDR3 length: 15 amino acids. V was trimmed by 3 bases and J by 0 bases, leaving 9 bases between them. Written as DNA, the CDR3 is TGTGCCAGCAGTTTTTCGGGAGGCTCTGGAAACACCATATATTTT. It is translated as CASSFSGGSGNTIYF.

In DNA, the CDR3 is TGTGCCAGCAGACTTATACAGGGGCTGGGGTCACCCCTCCACTTT. This translates into CASRLIQGLGSPLHF. The rearrangement joins TRBV6-5 to TRBJ1-6; 7 nucleotides agree with TRBD1. Trimming at V came to 6 bases and at J to 10 bases, leaving 12 bases not matched to a gene. This CDR3 has 15 residues. Germline CDR1 MNHEY, CDR2 SVGAGI.

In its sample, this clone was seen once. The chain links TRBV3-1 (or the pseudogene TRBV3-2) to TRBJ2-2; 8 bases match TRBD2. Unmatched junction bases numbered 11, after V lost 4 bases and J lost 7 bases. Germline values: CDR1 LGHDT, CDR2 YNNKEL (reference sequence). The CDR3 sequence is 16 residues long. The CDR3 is CASSLLSGGPVGELFF. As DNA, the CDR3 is TGTGCCAGCAGCCTACTTTCGGGGGGGCCGGTCGGGGAGCTGTTTTTT.

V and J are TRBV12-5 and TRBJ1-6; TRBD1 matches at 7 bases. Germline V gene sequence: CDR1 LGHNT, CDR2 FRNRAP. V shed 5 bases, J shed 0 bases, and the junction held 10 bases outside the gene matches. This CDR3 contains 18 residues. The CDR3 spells CASGLHLGGSSYNSPLHF. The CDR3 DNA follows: TGTGCTAGTGGTCTCCATCTAGGGGGCAGCTCCTATAATTCACCCCTCCACTTT.

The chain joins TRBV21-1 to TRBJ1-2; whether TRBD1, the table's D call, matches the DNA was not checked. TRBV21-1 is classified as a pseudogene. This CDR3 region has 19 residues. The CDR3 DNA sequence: TGTGCCAGCAGCTCCCGGGCTAGGGACAGGGGGCGTTCTAACTATGGCTACACCTTC. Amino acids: CASSSRARDRGRSNYGYTF.

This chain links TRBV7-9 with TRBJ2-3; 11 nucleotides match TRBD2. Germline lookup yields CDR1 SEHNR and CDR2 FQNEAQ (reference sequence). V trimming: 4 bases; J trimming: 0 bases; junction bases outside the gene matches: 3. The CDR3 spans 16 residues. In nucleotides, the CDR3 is TGTGCCAGCAGCTCCGCTAGCGGGGGGAGCACAGATACGCAGTATTTT. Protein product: CASSSASGGSTDTQYF. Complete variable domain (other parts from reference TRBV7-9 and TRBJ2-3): DTGVSQNPRHKITKRGQNVTFRCDPISEHNRLYWYRQTLGQGPEFLTYFQNEAQLEKSRLLSDRFSAERPKGSFSTLEIQRTEQGDSAMYLCASSSASGGSTDTQYFGPGTRLTVL.

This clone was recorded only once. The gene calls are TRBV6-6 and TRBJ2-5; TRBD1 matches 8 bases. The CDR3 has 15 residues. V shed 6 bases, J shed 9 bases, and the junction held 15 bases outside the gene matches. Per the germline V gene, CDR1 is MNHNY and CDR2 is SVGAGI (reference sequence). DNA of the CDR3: TGTGCCAGCAGCGCCCAGCCGGGACAGGTCATGGCCCAGTACTTC. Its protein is CASSAQPGQVMAQYF.

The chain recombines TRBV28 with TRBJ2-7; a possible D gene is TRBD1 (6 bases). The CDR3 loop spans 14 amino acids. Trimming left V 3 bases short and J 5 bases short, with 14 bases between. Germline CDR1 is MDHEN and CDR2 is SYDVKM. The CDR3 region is CASSLNRALDEQYF. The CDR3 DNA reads TGTGCCAGCAGTTTGAACAGGGCCCTGGACGAGCAGTACTTC.

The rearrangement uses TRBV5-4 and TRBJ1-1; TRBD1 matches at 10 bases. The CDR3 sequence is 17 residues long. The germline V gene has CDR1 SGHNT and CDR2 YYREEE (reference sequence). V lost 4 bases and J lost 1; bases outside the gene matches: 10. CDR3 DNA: TGTGCCAGCAGCGAACCGGGACAGGGGCTTGCGAACACTGAAGCTTTCTTT. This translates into CASSEPGQGLANTEAFF.